This entry lists 8 T cell receptor beta chains sequenced from one sample in a study of PD-L1 blockade in urothelial cancer. Measured with immunoSEQ multiplex PCR; TCRdb has only the in-frame clones, and not every one. The data contain more than 55,000 clones, 70% to 90% of them singletons. The specimen comprised PBMCs, sampled around atezolizumab (anti-PD-L1) treatment. All receptors derive from a man aged 50 to 59 with urothelial cancer.

This rearrangement joins TRBV11-2 to TRBJ1-4; unclear D gene. Trimming took 5 bases from V and 2 from J, leaving 15 bases between them. Germline V lookup: CDR1 SGHAT, CDR2 FQNNGV. CDR3 length equals 16 residues. This chain's CDR3 is CASSITTGVTNEKLFF. CDR3 sequence (DNA): TGTGCCAGCAGCATAACGACCGGGGTCACTAATGAAAAACTGTTTTTT.

V is TRBV10-3 and J is TRBJ2-7, with 8 bases aligning to TRBD1. Germline V gene data show CDR1 as ENHRY and CDR2 as SYGVKD. J lost 6 bases, V lost 0 bases, and 7 bases had no gene match. The length of the CDR3 is 15 residues. The CDR3 DNA sequence: TGTGCCATCAGTGAGTCGTTGGGACAGGACCGCGAGCAGTACTTC. Translated, it gives CAISESLGQDREQYF.

CDR3 DNA: TGCAGCGTTGAGGCATGGGGCGGGAGCGGGAATGAGCAGTTCTTC. Translation gives CSVEAWGGSGNEQFF. The chain combines TRBV29-1 with TRBJ2-1, with 7 bases matching TRBD2. This CDR3 is built from 15 residues. V dropped 3 bases and J dropped 7; count of bases not matched to a gene: 12. Per the germline V gene, CDR1 is SQVTM and CDR2 is ANQGSEA.

The V and J genes are TRBV28 and TRBJ1-1; D is undetermined. Trimming cost V 5 bases and J 2 bases, with 9 bases left between them. Germline values: CDR1 MDHEN, CDR2 SYDVKM. The length of the CDR3 is 13 residues. CDR3 DNA: TGTGCCAGCAGTCCCACCCTAAACACTGAAGCTTTCTTT. The encoded protein is CASSPTLNTEAFF.

The chain joins TRBV28 to TRBJ1-4, with a possible D match to TRBD1 (6 bases). Trimming removed 9 bases at V and 4 bases at J, with 12 bases between. The CDR3 is 13 amino acids. The germline V gene has CDR1 MDHEN and CDR2 SYDVKM. The CDR3 DNA sequence: TGTGCCAGTTTAAAGGGGGTTAATGAAAAACTGTTTTTT. It translates to CASLKGVNEKLFF.

The rearrangement uses TRBV7-9 and TRBJ1-1; D is perhaps TRBD1 (5 bases). Germline V lookup: CDR1 SEHNR, CDR2 FQNEAQ (reference sequence). CDR3 length equals 14 residues. Deletions cut 5 bases from V and 0 bases from J, with 10 bases between. In DNA form, the CDR3 reads TGTGCCAGCAGCGCCGACAGACTGAACACTGAAGCTTTCTTT. It codes for CASSADRLNTEAFF.

This chain joins TRBV30 and TRBJ1-1; 8 nucleotides agree with TRBD1. The germline V gene encodes CDR1 GTSNPN and CDR2 SVGIG (reference sequence). V lost 7 bases, J lost 7 bases, and 8 bases stayed unmatched. This CDR3 spans 12 amino acids. The CDR3: CALSPQGVEAFF. CDR3 nucleotides: TGTGCCTTATCCCCACAGGGGGTTGAAGCTTTCTTT.

The genes are TRBV6-1 and TRBJ1-1, with 10 bases fitting TRBD1. J was trimmed by 6 bases and V by 6 bases; bases with no gene match: 7. From germline, CDR1 is MNHNS and CDR2 SASEGT. The CDR3 extends over 14 amino acids. In nucleotides, the CDR3 is TGTGCCAGCAGCTGGGGACAGGGGAGCGCTGAAGCTTTCTTT. It is translated as CASSWGQGSAEAFF.